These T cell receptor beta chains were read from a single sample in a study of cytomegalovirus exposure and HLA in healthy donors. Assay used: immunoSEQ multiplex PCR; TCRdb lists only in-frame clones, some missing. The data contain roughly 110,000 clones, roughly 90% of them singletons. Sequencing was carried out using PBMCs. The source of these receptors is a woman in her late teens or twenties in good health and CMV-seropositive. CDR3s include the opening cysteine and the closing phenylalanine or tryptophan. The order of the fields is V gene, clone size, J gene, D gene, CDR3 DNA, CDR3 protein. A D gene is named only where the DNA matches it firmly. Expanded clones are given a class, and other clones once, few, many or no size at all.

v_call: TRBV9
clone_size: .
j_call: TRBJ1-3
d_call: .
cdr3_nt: TGTGCCAGCAGCGCCGTAGTGAGTGGAAACACCATATATTTT
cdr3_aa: CASSAVVSGNTIYF

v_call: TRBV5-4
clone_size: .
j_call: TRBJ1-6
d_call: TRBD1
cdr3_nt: TGTGCCAGCAGCTTGAGGGGGCTCCTCCACTTT
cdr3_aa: CASSLRGLLHF

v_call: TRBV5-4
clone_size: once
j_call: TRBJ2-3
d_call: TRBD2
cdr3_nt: TGTGCCAGCAGCTTGGCCGGGGTAGCGGGCGCAGATACGCAGTATTTT
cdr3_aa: CASSLAGVAGADTQYF

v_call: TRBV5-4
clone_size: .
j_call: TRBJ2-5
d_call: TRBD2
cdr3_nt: TGTGCCAGCAGCTTGGGCCTAGCGGGGCTACGAGAGACCCAGTACTTC
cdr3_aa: CASSLGLAGLRETQYF

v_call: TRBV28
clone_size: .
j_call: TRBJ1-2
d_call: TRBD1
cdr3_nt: TGTGCCAGTCTCACGGGACAGGAGGACGACTATGGCTACACCTTC
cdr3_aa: CASLTGQEDDYGYTF

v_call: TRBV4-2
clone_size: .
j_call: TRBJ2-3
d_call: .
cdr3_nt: TGTGCCAGCAGCCAAGATTTGACAGAAGCAGATACGCAGTATTTT
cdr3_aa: CASSQDLTEADTQYF

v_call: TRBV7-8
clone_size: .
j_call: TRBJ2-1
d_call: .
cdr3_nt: TGTGCCAGCAGCCTGCACAGGACCGGACGTTACAATGAGCAGTTCTTC
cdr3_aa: CASSLHRTGRYNEQFF

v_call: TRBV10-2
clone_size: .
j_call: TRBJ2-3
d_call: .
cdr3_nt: TGCGCCAGCAGGGAACCGGAGACAGATACGCAGTATTTT
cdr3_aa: CASREPETDTQYF

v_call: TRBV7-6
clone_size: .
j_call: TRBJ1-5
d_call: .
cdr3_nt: TGTGCCAGCAGCTTAGCGATAGGGGTCGGCCCCCAGCATTTT
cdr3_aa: CASSLAIGVGPQHF

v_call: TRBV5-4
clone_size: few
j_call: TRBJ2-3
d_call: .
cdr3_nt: TGTGCCAGCAGCCGAGCGGAGACTAGCACAGATACGCAGTATTTT
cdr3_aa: CASSRAETSTDTQYF

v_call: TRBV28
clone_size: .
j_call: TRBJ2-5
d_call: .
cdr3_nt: TGTGCCAGCAGTTTCAGGGGACTAAGTGGGGAGACCCAGTACTTC
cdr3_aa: CASSFRGLSGETQYF

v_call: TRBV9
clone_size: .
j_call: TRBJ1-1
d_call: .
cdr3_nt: TGTGCCAGCTCCGGAGGGAGTGAAGCTTTCTTT
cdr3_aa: CASSGGSEAFF

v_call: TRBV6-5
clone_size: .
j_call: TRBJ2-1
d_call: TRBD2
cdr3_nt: TGTGCCAGCAGTTCCGGGGGGAGCTCCTACAATGAGCAGTTCTTC
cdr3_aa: CASSSGGSSYNEQFF

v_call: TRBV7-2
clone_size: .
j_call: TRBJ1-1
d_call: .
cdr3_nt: TGTGCCAGCAGCTTAGGACAGCGGAACACTGAAGCTTTCTTT
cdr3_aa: CASSLGQRNTEAFF

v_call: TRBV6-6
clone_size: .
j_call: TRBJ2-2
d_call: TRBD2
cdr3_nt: TGTGCCAGCAGTGATAGCGGGGGGGTTACCGGGGAGCTGTTTTTT
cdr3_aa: CASSDSGGVTGELFF

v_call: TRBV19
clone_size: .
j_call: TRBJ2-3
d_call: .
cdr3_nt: TGTGCCAGTAGTATAAAGGAGGGTTGGACAGATACGCAGTATTTT
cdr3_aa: CASSIKEGWTDTQYF

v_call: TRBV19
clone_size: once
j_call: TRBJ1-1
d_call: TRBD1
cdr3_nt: TGTGCCAGTAGTATCGAAGGGACAGTCGACACTGAAGCTTTCTTT
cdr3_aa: CASSIEGTVDTEAFF

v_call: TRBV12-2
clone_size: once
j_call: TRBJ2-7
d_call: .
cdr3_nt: TGTGCAAGTCGGCCCCGGGGGAGGTACTACGAGCAGTACTTC
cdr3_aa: CASRPRGRYYEQYF

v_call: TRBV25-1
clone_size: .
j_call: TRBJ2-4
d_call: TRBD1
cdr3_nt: TGTGCCAGCAGTGACAGGGACAGGGAAGCCAAAAACATTCAGTACTTC
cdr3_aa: CASSDRDREAKNIQYF

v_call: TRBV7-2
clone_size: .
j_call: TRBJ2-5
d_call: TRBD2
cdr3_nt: TGTGCCAGCAGCTTAGTAAGCGGGGGCTACCAAGAGACCCAGTACTTC
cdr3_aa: CASSLVSGGYQETQYF

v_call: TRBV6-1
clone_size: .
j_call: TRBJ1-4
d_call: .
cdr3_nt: TGTGCCAGCAGACCAGGGGTTATAGGTGAAAAACTGTTTTTT
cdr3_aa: CASRPGVIGEKLFF